Below are 5 T cell receptor beta chains sequenced from a single sample in a study of T cell clonality in common variable immunodeficiency. Study-wide points: Fewer deletions and N-nucleotide insertions were reportedly seen in common variable immunodeficiency TCR beta sequences.

Clones were read by immunoSEQ multiplex PCR, and TCRdb kept only the in-frame ones, dropping some. The repertoire consists of about 33,000 clones, none detected only once. No antigen has been identified for these receptors. Material for sequencing was peripheral blood mononuclear cells. The origin of the receptors is a human donor with common variable immunodeficiency.

This clone was observed at least ten times. The read gets to within 3 residues of the CDR3 end, and the germline J gene fills in the rest. The gene calls are TRBV7-2 and TRBJ2-5, with TRBD2 identical over 9 bases. The CDR3 extends over 15 amino acids. The junction had 6 bases not matched to a gene; V was cut back by 5 bases and J by 2 bases. Germline V gene sequence: CDR1 SGHTA, CDR2 FQGNSA. The CDR3 protein is CASSAQGLAQETQYF. The CDR3 bases that were read are TGTGCCAGCAGCGCACAGGGACTAGCACAAGAGACC.

This clone occurred many times. From the germline J gene comes the end of the CDR3, since the read stops 3 residues before it. The rearrangement uses TRBV14 and TRBJ2-3, with 7 bases lining up with TRBD1. V trimming: 4 bases; J trimming: 3 bases; junction bases outside the gene matches: 10. Germline V gives CDR1 SGHDN, CDR2 FVKESK. The CDR3 covers 16 residues. The CDR3 loop is CASSPPNRGWTDTQYF. CDR3 DNA, as far as it was read: TGTGCCAGCAGCCCGCCCAACAGGGGCTGGACAGATACG.

This clone was seen ten or more times. CDR3 protein: CSAIRPGANVLTF. CDR3 bases read: TGCAGTGCTATCAGGCCTGGGGCCAACGTC. V gene TRBV20-1 combines with J gene TRBJ2-6, with D unclear. The observed sequence ends 3 residues before the CDR3 terminus, with the missing tail filled in from the germline J gene. The V gene's germline CDR1 is DFQATT and CDR2 SNEGSKA (reference sequence). The CDR3 extends over 13 amino acids. The V and J ends lost 4 bases and 2 bases respectively, with 6 bases between them.

This clone has a handful of counts. The CDR3 extends 3 residues past the end of the read, so its final part is completed from the germline J gene. V and J are TRBV2 and TRBJ2-5; the D is unclear. Germline-derived CDR1 and CDR2 are SNHLY and FYNNEI. The CDR3 is 12 amino acids. Trimming pared 5 bases from V and 5 bases from J, leaving 9 bases between. CDR3 sequence: CASSLVGETQYF. CDR3 DNA (partial): TGTGCCAGCAGTCTAGTCGGGGAGACC.

A few counts support this clone. The sequence runs out 3 residues before the end of the CDR3; the remainder is reconstructed from the germline J gene. This chain joins TRBV6-1 and TRBJ1-6; the D gene is possibly TRBD1 (5 bases). The germline gives CDR1 MNHNS, CDR2 SASEGT. The CDR3 sequence is 14 residues long. The DNA read from the CDR3 is TGTGCCAGCAGAGAAAGGGGTGGTGGGGGGCCC. Translating it yields CASRERGGGGP. From start to end, the CDR3 is CASRERGGGGPLHF.